Presented here are 30 T cell receptor beta chains from one specimen sequenced in a study of PD-1 blockade in classical Hodgkin lymphoma. The method was immunoSEQ multiplex PCR; TCRdb's version includes in-frame clones alone and lacks a portion of them. Counted here are 15,000 or so clones, 92% occurring once; the ten biggest clones make up 0.5% to 0.55%. Time point specified: newly diagnosed, previously untreated cHL patient sample. Researchers report purifying CD4+ T cells from thawed PBMCs by magnetic negative selection. The sequencing sample was made of CD4+ T cells from blood. The source is a human donor with classical Hodgkin lymphoma.

The V and J genes are TRBV4-1 and TRBJ2-7; D not resolved. The CDR3 is made up of 17 amino acids. V shed 0 bases and J shed 2 bases, with 17 bases lying between them. Germline loops: CDR1 MGHRA, CDR2 YSYEKL. The CDR3 is CASSQDPLRRSAYEQYF. In DNA, the CDR3 is TGCGCCAGCAGCCAAGATCCCCTACGTAGGAGCGCCTACGAGCAGTACTTC.

This clone appeared once. This sequence joins TRBV30 and TRBJ2-1; a weak D match, TRBD2 (5 bases). V lost 4 bases and J 5 bases, leaving 21 bases between the germline ends. This CDR3 is 16 amino acids long. The germline gives CDR1 GTSNPN, CDR2 SVGIG (reference sequence). CDR3: CAWIPEAGRRNNEQFF. CDR3 DNA sequence: TGTGCCTGGATTCCTGAGGCGGGTCGGAGAAACAATGAGCAGTTCTTC.

The rearrangement links TRBV7-6 to TRBJ2-1; the D gene is possibly TRBD1 (6 bases). Germline V CDR1 and CDR2: SGHVS, FNYEAQ. The germline V and J ends were trimmed by 5 bases and 0 bases, with 14 bases remaining between them. The CDR3 runs 16 residues. CDR3 region: CASSPGAGSSYNEQFF. The DNA for the CDR3 is TGTGCCAGCAGCCCAGGGGCAGGGAGCTCCTACAATGAGCAGTTCTTC.

The genes are TRBV28 and TRBJ2-1, with 10 bases matching TRBD2. Germline assignment: CDR1 MDHEN and CDR2 SYDVKM. The CDR3 is 18 residues long. After removal of 7 bases from V and 7 bases from J, the junction contained 19 bases not matched to a gene. CDR3 region: CASNQVSGRAPSENEQFF. The CDR3 bases are TGTGCCAGCAACCAAGTAAGCGGGAGGGCCCCCTCCGAGAATGAGCAGTTCTTC.

There are a few counts of this clone. The chain combines TRBV7-9 with TRBJ1-2; TRBD1 aligns across 8 bases. Germline values: CDR1 SEHNR, CDR2 FQNEAQ (reference sequence). The CDR3 spans 13 residues. The V gene end was trimmed by 5 bases and the J gene end by 4 bases; junction bases not matched to a gene: 3. Here the CDR3 DNA reads TGTGCCAGCAGCGGACAGGGAGCCTATGGCTACACCTTC. Amino acid sequence: CASSGQGAYGYTF.

The chain uses TRBV28 and TRBJ1-6, with D unresolved. From germline, CDR1 is MDHEN and CDR2 SYDVKM. V dropped 5 bases and J dropped 7 bases, with 12 bases sitting between them. This CDR3 comprises 14 residues. CDR3 sequence: CASSTRALNSPLHF. CDR3 coding DNA: TGTGCCAGCAGTACCCGGGCCCTAAATTCACCCCTCCACTTT.

The CDR3 sequence: CAWRGQRNQPQHF. CDR3 coding DNA: TGTGCCTGGAGAGGACAGCGCAATCAGCCCCAGCATTTT. The chain combines TRBV30 with TRBJ1-5, with a tentative D call TRBD1 (6 bases). CDR1 is GTSNPN and CDR2 is SVGIG in the germline V gene (reference sequence). The ends were cut back, 3 bases at V and 2 bases at J, with 8 bases in the middle. The CDR3 contains 13 residues.

The chain recombines TRBV6-5 with TRBJ2-1; 8 bases are shared with TRBD2. V lost 6 bases, J lost 7 bases, and 5 bases stayed unmatched. This CDR3 has 13 amino acids. The germline V gene has CDR1 MNHEY and CDR2 SVGAGI. The CDR3 DNA reads as TGTGCCAGCAGGTATGGACTAGCTAATGAGCAGTTCTTC. As protein: CASRYGLANEQFF.

This chain connects TRBV2 to TRBJ1-5, with TRBD1 matching 7 bases. This CDR3 spans 14 amino acids. The germline V gene encodes CDR1 SNHLY and CDR2 FYNNEI. V was pared by 4 bases and J by 6 bases, with 6 bases of the junction left unmatched. CDR3 sequence reads: CASSVQGGSQPQHF. The CDR3 DNA sequence: TGTGCCAGCAGTGTCCAGGGGGGTTCTCAGCCCCAGCATTTT.

The chain is built from TRBV7-3 and TRBJ2-2; 7 bases map to TRBD2. Germline assignment: CDR1 SGHTA and CDR2 FQGTGA. V dropped 4 bases and J dropped 2; count of bases not matched to a gene: 10. The CDR3 is 17 amino acids. This CDR3 reads CASSSSPGTINTGELFF. The CDR3, as DNA: TGTGCCAGCAGCTCGAGCCCCGGGACTATCAACACCGGGGAGCTGTTTTTT.

The rearrangement joins TRBV21-1 to TRBJ2-7; the DNA was not compared with TRBD1, the D call given in the table. TRBV21-1 is a pseudogene segment. This CDR3 comprises 15 residues. The CDR3 nucleotides are TGTGCCAGCAGCAACCTCCGGGACAGGGGTTACGAGCAGTACTTC. Translating gives CASSNLRDRGYEQYF.

The chain is built from TRBV10-2 and TRBJ2-4, with D maybe TRBD1 (6 bases). The germline V and J ends were trimmed by 3 bases and 3 bases, with 12 bases remaining between them. CDR3 length equals 15 residues. CDR1 WSHSY and CDR2 SAAADI come from the germline V gene. The CDR3 sequence is CASSEQGRGKNIQYF. As DNA, the CDR3 is TGCGCCAGCAGTGAACAGGGCCGCGGCAAAAACATTCAGTACTTC.

This chain joins TRBV28 and TRBJ1-1, with a possible D match to TRBD1 (6 bases). Germline V gene data show CDR1 as MDHEN and CDR2 as SYDVKM. The CDR3 is 13 amino acids. The V end lost 9 bases, the J end lost 4 bases, and 15 bases lay between the germline ends. The chain's CDR3 is CASYVTGSTEAFF. In DNA form, the CDR3 reads TGTGCCAGTTACGTAACAGGGAGCACTGAAGCTTTCTTT.

The V gene is TRBV30, the J gene TRBJ2-1; D might be TRBD1 (6 bases). This CDR3 is 12 amino acids long. Germline assignment: CDR1 GTSNPN and CDR2 SVGIG (reference sequence). Trimming removed 4 bases from V and 12 bases from J, with 16 bases in between. This CDR3 is CAWTMGAAGQFF. The CDR3 coding sequence is TGTGCCTGGACAATGGGGGCCGCCGGGCAGTTCTTC.

This chain joins TRBV29-1 and TRBJ1-3; 7 positions agree with TRBD1. The CDR3 loop spans 14 amino acids. From germline, CDR1 is SQVTM and CDR2 ANQGSEA. V lost 5 bases, J lost 2 bases, and 6 bases stayed unmatched. As DNA, the CDR3 is TGCAGCGTTCGTCCCGGGACAGCTGGAAACACCATATATTTT. This sequence encodes CSVRPGTAGNTIYF.

This chain uses TRBV5-1 with TRBJ2-4, with 11 bases lining up with TRBD1. The CDR3 loop spans 13 amino acids. Germline V gene data show CDR1 as SGHRS and CDR2 as YFSETQ. Trimming cost V 7 bases and J 7 bases; bases outside gene matches: 4. CDR3 region: CASARDRGNIQYF. The DNA for the CDR3 is TGCGCCAGCGCCCGGGACAGGGGGAACATTCAGTACTTC.

The chain recombines TRBV27 with TRBJ2-4, with D possibly TRBD2 on 6 matching bases. Trimming cost V 10 bases and J 0 bases, with 16 bases left between them. The germline gives CDR1 MNHEY, CDR2 SMNVEV (reference sequence). This CDR3 has 15 amino acids. The CDR3 is CATPRGILAKNIQYF. CDR3 nucleotide sequence: TGTGCCACCCCCCGGGGGATCTTAGCCAAAAACATTCAGTACTTC.

The chain is built from TRBV18 and TRBJ2-1; TRBD2 matches at 8 bases. CDR1 KGHSH and CDR2 LQKENI come from the germline V gene. Trimming cost V 5 bases and J 9 bases; bases outside gene matches: 6. This CDR3 is 13 amino acids long. The CDR3 DNA reads as TGTGCCAGCTCAGCGGGGACTAGTTTTGAGCAGTTCTTC. Translating it yields CASSAGTSFEQFF.

The gene calls are TRBV4-1 and TRBJ2-5, with 10 nucleotides matching TRBD2. Per germline, CDR1 MGHRA and CDR2 YSYEKL. V lost 4 bases, J lost 0 bases, and 2 bases stayed unmatched. The CDR3 covers 15 residues. The CDR3 region has the DNA TGCGCCAGCAGCCCGGGACTAGCGAACCAAGAGACCCAGTACTTC. Encoded protein: CASSPGLANQETQYF.

This rearrangement joins TRBV5-5 to TRBJ2-1, with 7 nucleotides matching TRBD2. Unmatched junction bases numbered 9, after V lost 0 bases and J lost 6 bases. The length of the CDR3 is 16 residues. The germline V gene has CDR1 SGHKS and CDR2 YYEKEE (reference sequence). The CDR3 DNA reads as TGTGCCAGCAGCTTGGCCCCCCCTAGCGGTGGCAATGAGCAGTTCTTC. Translating gives CASSLAPPSGGNEQFF. Variable domain in full (rest from reference TRBV5-5 and TRBJ2-1): DAGVTQSPTHLIKTRGQQVTLRCSPISGHKSVSWYQQVLGQGPQFIFQYYEKEERGRGNFPDRFSARQFPNYSSELNVNALLLGDSALYLCASSLAPPSGGNEQFFGPGTRLTVL.

The rearrangement links TRBV2 to TRBJ2-1; weak D call: TRBD1 (6 bases). Trimming cost V 8 bases and J 4 bases, with 12 bases left between them. The CDR3 sequence is 13 residues long. Germline V gene lookup returns CDR1 SNHLY and CDR2 FYNNEI. CDR3 sequence reads: CASSGTQYNEQFF. As DNA, the CDR3 is TGTGCCAGCTCCGGGACACAGTACAATGAGCAGTTCTTC.

V is TRBV6-5 and J is TRBJ1-3, with D uncertain. Germline assignment: CDR1 MNHEY and CDR2 SVGAGI. Trimming cost V 4 bases and J 1 base, with 5 bases left between them. The CDR3 runs 13 residues. The CDR3 here is CASSLGSGNTIYF. The CDR3 DNA is TGTGCCAGCAGTTTAGGTTCTGGAAACACCATATATTTT.

This sequence joins TRBV27 and TRBJ2-7; D is uncertain. The germline V and J ends were trimmed by 3 bases and 1 base, with 7 bases remaining between them. Germline CDR1 MNHEY, CDR2 SMNVEV (reference sequence). CDR3 size: 13 residues. Written as DNA, the CDR3 is TGTGCCAGCAGTTTCCCCGGATCCTACGAGCAGTACTTC. Protein: CASSFPGSYEQYF.

The J gene is TRBJ2-5, the V gene TRBV11-2; TRBD1 matches 10 bases. The CDR3 has 15 residues. Germline CDR1 and CDR2: SGHAT and FQNNGV. V was clipped by 5 bases and J by 7 bases; unmatched bases: 10. This CDR3 is CASSPRPGTGATQYF. As DNA, the CDR3 is TGTGCCAGCAGCCCCCGTCCCGGGACAGGGGCGACCCAGTACTTC.

The count of this clone is one. This chain joins TRBV30 and TRBJ1-3, with D unresolved. Trimming cost V 3 bases and J 0 bases, with 9 bases left between them. This CDR3 contains 14 residues. The germline gives CDR1 GTSNPN, CDR2 SVGIG (reference sequence). The DNA for the CDR3 is TGTGCCTGGAGCCTACCAGACTCTGGAAACACCATATATTTT. Translated, it gives CAWSLPDSGNTIYF. The full variable domain, in which reference TRBV30 and TRBJ1-3 provide the parts outside the CDR3, is SQTIHQWPATLVQPVGSPLSLECTVEGTSNPNLYWYRQAAGRGLQLLFYSVGIGQISSEVPQNLSASRPQDRQFILSSKKLLLSDSGFYLCAWSLPDSGNTIYFGEGSWLTVV.

V usage is TRBV10-1 and J usage is TRBJ2-5; 13 bases match TRBD2. There are 16 residues in the CDR3. Germline V gene data show CDR1 as WNHNN and CDR2 as SYGVQD (reference sequence). Trimming removed 4 bases from V and 3 bases from J; junction bases left unmatched: 5. The CDR3 sequence: CASSGRTSGGKETQYF. CDR3 sequence (DNA): TGCGCCAGCAGTGGGAGGACTAGCGGGGGAAAAGAGACCCAGTACTTC.

The genes are TRBV27 and TRBJ2-3; 8 bases fit TRBD2. This CDR3 is 14 amino acids long. Germline V gene data show CDR1 as MNHEY and CDR2 as SMNVEV (reference sequence). After removal of 6 bases from V and 4 bases from J, the junction contained 6 bases not matched to a gene. CDR3 sequence: CASRDSGSADTQYF. CDR3 coding DNA: TGTGCCAGCAGAGACAGCGGGAGTGCAGATACGCAGTATTTT.

The V call is TRBV27, the J call TRBJ1-6; tentatively, D is TRBD1 (6 bases). Per germline, CDR1 MNHEY and CDR2 SMNVEV (reference sequence). This CDR3 spans 14 amino acids. V lost 7 bases to trimming and J lost 7 bases, with 14 bases between them. CDR3 amino acids: CASTRDRNNSPLHF. DNA of the CDR3: TGTGCCAGCACCCGAGACAGGAACAATTCACCCCTCCACTTT.

On this clone itself: The sample has other DNA sequences that encode this CDR3 too. V gene TRBV6-5 combines with J gene TRBJ1-5, with a possible D match to TRBD1 (5 bases). V was trimmed by 0 bases and J by 3 bases, leaving 6 bases between them. Germline CDR1 reads MNHEY; CDR2 reads SVGAGI. This CDR3 has 14 amino acids. The DNA of the CDR3 is TGTGCCAGCAGTTACTCAGGGGTCAATCAGCCCCAGCATTTT. Amino acids: CASSYSGVNQPQHF.

The gene calls are TRBV7-9 and TRBJ2-1; no clear D. CDR3 size: 15 residues. Germline V lookup: CDR1 SEHNR, CDR2 FQNEAQ (reference sequence). Trimming pared 5 bases from V and 2 bases from J, leaving 13 bases between. CDR3 bases: TGTGCCAGCAGCCGGCCTTCGGGCGCCTACAATGAGCAGTTCTTC. Translated: CASSRPSGAYNEQFF.